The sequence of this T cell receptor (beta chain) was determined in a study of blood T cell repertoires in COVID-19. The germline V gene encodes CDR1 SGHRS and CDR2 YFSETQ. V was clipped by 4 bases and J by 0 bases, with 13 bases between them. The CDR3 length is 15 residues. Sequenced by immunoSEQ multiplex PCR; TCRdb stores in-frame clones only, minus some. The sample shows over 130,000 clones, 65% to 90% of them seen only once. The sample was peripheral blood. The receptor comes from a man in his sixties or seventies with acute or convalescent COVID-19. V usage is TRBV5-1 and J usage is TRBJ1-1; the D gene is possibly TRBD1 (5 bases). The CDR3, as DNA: TGCGCCAGCAGCACCCGGACAAGCATGAACACTGAAGCTTTCTTT. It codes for CASSTRTSMNTEAFF.